Following are 6 T cell receptor beta chains from one sample sequenced in a study of beta chain features in type 1 diabetes. Of the isolated RNA, all was reverse transcribed, and so the sequenced material was expressed TCRB transcripts. Method: immunoSEQ multiplex PCR; TCRdb's copy keeps in-frame clones and lacks some. The sample has some 500,000 clones, more than 9.5% seen once. The sequencing input was naive CD4+ T cells from blood. Receptor source: a young woman in good health.

The chain links TRBV27 to TRBJ2-7; D tentatively reads TRBD1 or TRBD2 (5 bases each). The CDR3 extends over 14 amino acids. Germline-derived CDR1 and CDR2 are MNHEY and SMNVEV (reference sequence). V lost 8 bases and J 7 bases, leaving 21 bases between the germline ends. CDR3 region: CASSLDWGTREQYF. In nucleotides, the CDR3 is TGTGCCAGCTCCCTCGACTGGGGGACGAGGGAGCAGTACTTC.

V is TRBV4-3 and J is TRBJ1-2, with D perhaps matching TRBD1 (5 bases). Germline V CDR1 and CDR2: LGHNA, YSLEER. The CDR3 runs to 14 residues. The germline V and J ends were trimmed by 4 bases and 7 bases, with 16 bases remaining between them. CDR3: CASSPPGQTVGYTF. The CDR3 bases are TGCGCCAGCAGCCCCCCCGGACAAACGGTTGGCTACACCTTC.

The chain links TRBV15 to TRBJ1-5, with 10 positions matching TRBD1. Germline assignment: CDR1 LNHNV and CDR2 YYDKDF (reference sequence). This CDR3 region has 15 residues. After removal of 4 bases from V and 11 bases from J, the junction contained 11 bases not matched to a gene. The CDR3 DNA follows: TGTGCCACCAGCATTACCGGGACAGGGGTCTGGGCCCAGCATTTT. Amino acids: CATSITGTGVWAQHF.

The chain carries TRBV11-3 and TRBJ2-1; D is ambiguous. Trimming left V 5 bases short and J 4 bases short, with 12 bases between. The CDR3 sequence is 14 residues long. Germline CDR1 and CDR2: SGHNT and YENEEA. The CDR3 DNA is TGTGCCAGCAGCGTCTTGACGTTTTACAATGAGCAGTTCTTC. It yields the protein CASSVLTFYNEQFF.

This clone was counted at least ten times. The chain links TRBV13 to TRBJ2-7, with 8 bases identical to TRBD2. V shed 5 bases and J 10 bases; nucleotides not matched to a gene: 7. The CDR3 consists of 12 residues. Germline CDR1 PRHDT, CDR2 FYEKMQ (reference sequence). For the CDR3, the DNA is TGTGCCAGCAGCCGATTACTAGCGGTTCAGTACTTC. It codes for CASSRLLAVQYF.

The chain couples TRBV4-3 to TRBJ2-1; D remains ambiguous. Germline lookup yields CDR1 LGHNA and CDR2 YSLEER. V was shortened by 4 bases and J by 6 bases, with 13 bases between the two germline ends. This CDR3 has 14 residues. CDR3 loop: CASSPGFGRNEQFF. DNA of the CDR3: TGCGCCAGCAGCCCCGGTTTTGGACGCAATGAGCAGTTCTTC.